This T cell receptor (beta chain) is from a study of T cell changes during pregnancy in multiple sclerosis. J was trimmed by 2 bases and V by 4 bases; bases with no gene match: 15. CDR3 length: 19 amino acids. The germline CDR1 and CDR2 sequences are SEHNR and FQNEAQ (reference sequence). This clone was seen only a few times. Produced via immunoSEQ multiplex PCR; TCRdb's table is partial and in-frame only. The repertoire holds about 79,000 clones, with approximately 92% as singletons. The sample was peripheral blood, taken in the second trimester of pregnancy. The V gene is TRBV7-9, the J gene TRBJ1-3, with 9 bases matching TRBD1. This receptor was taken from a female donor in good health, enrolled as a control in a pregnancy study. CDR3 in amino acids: CASSWGQGPLSVTGNTIYF. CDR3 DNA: TGTGCCAGCAGCTGGGGACAGGGTCCTTTATCCGTTACTGGAAACACCATATATTTT.